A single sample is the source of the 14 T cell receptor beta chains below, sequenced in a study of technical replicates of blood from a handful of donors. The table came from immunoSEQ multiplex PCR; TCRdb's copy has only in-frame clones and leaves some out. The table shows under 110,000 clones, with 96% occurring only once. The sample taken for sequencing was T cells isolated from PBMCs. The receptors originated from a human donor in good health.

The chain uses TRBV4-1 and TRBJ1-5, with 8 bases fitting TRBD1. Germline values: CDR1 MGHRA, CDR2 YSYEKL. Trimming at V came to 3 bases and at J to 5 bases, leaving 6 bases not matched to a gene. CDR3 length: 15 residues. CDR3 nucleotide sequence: TGCGCCAGCAGCCATGATATACAGGGGGATCAGCCCCAGCATTTT. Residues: CASSHDIQGDQPQHF.

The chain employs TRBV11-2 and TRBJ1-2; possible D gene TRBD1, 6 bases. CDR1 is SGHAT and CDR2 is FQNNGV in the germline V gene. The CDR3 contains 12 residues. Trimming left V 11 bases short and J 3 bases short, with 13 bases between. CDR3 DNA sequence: TGTGCCTCCCCAGGGGACGACTATGGCTACACCTTC. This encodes CASPGDDYGYTF.

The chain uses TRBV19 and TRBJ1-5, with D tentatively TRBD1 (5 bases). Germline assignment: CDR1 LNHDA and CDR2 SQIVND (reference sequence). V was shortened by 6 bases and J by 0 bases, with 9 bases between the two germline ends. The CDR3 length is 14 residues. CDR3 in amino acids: CASSEQDSNQPQHF. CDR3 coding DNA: TGTGCCAGTAGCGAACAGGATAGCAATCAGCCCCAGCATTTT.

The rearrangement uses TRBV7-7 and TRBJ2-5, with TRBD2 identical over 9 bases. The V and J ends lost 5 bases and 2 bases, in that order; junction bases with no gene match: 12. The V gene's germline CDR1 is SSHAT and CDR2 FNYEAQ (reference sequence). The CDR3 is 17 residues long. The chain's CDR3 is CASSPRVSSGTQETQYF. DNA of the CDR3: TGTGCCAGCAGCCCCCGAGTGTCTAGCGGGACACAAGAGACCCAGTACTTC.

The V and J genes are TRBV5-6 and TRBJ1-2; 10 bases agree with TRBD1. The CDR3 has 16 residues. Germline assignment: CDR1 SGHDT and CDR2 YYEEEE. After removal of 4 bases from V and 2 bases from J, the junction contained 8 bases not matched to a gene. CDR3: CASSPIPGQGNYGYTF. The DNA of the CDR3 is TGTGCCAGCAGCCCTATTCCGGGACAGGGGAACTATGGCTACACCTTC. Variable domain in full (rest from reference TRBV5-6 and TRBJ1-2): DAGVTQSPTHLIKTRGQQVTLRCSPKSGHDTVSWYQQALGQGPQFIFQYYEEEERQRGNFPDRFSGHQFPNYSSELNVNALLLGDSALYLCASSPIPGQGNYGYTFGSGTRLTVV.

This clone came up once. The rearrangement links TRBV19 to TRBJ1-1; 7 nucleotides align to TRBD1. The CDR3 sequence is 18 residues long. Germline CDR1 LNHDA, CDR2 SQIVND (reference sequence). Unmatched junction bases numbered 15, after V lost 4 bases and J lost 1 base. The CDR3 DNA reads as TGTGCCAGTAGTACCCGGCCCCCATCCCAGGGGGGGAACACTGAAGCTTTCTTT. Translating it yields CASSTRPPSQGGNTEAFF.

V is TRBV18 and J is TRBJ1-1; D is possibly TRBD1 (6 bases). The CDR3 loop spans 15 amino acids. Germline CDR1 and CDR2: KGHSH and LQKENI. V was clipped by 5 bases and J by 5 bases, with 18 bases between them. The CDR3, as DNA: TGTGCCAGCTCAAGTGCAGGGGAATGGTGGACTGAAGCTTTCTTT. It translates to CASSSAGEWWTEAFF.

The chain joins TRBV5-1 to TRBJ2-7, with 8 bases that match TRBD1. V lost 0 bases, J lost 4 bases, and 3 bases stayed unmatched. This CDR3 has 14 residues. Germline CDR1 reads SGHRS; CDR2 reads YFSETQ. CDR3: CASSLGGQGYEQYV. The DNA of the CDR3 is TGCGCCAGCAGCTTGGGCGGACAGGGTTACGAGCAGTACGTC.

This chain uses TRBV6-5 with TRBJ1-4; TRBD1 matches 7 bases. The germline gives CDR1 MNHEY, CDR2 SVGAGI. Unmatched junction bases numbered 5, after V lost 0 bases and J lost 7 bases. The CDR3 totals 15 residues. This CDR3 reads CASSYSGTVVEKLFF. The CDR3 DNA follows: TGTGCCAGCAGTTACTCGGGGACAGTAGTTGAAAAACTGTTTTTT.

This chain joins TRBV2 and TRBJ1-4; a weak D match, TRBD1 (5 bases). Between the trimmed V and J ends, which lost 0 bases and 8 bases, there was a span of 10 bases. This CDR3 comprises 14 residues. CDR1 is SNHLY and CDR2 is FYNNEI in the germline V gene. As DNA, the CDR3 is TGTGCCAGCAGTGAAGCCGGGACTGTGGAAAAACTGTTTTTT. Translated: CASSEAGTVEKLFF.

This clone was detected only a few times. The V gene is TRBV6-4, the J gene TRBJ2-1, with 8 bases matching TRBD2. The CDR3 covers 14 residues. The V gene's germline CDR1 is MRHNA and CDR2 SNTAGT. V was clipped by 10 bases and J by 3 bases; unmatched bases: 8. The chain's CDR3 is CAIPGLDCYNEQFF. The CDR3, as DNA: TGTGCCATCCCGGGACTAGATTGCTACAATGAGCAGTTCTTC.

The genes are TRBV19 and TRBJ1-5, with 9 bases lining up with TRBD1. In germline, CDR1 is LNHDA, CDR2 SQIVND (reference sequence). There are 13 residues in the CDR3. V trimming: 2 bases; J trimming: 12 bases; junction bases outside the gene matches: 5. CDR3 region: CASSISRQGVQHF. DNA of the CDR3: TGTGCCAGTAGTATATCTCGACAGGGGGTCCAGCATTTT.

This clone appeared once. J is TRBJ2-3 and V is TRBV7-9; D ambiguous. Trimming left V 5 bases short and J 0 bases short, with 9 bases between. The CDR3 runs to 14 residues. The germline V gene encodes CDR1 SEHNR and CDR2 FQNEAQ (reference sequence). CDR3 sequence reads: CASSAYTSTDTQYF. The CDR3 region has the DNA TGTGCCAGCAGCGCATATACTAGCACAGATACGCAGTATTTT.

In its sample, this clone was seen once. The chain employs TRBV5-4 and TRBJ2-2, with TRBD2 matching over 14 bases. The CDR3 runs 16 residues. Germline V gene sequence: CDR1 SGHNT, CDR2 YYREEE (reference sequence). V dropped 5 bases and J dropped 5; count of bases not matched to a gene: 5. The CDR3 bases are TGTGCCAGCAGACCCAGGACTAGCGGGGGGACCGGGGAGCTGTTTTTT. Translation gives CASRPRTSGGTGELFF.